The clone carrying this TCR beta chain has only a few counts. Its specificity is unknown. The junction differs from germline at one of its ends, possibly a read error. Every sample gave at least 5.5 micrograms of total RNA when it was extracted. This sample is drawn from a study of blood T cells in healthy people across ages. General observations from the study: Unknown CMV status may confound age-related changes in expanded clones.

Together with a sample-barcoded 5' primer, a J-beta primer mix was included in a second PCR lasting about 6 to 11 cycles. TCRdb redid the calling of the 5' RACE reads with MiXCR, one entry per CDR3 protein. The data contain about 1.6 million distinct CDR3 sequences, about 32% of them seen just once; the ten biggest clones take up about 11%. This TCR derives from a woman aged 25 to 39 in good health. Specimen: blood.

For the CDR3, the DNA is TGTGCCTGCAGCTTCGGGACAGGGCAGAGCTATGGCTACACCTTC. It yields the protein CACSFGTGQSYGYTF. The rearrangement links TRBV7-9 to TRBJ1-2; 9 bases match TRBD1. The length of the CDR3 is 15 residues. Germline V lookup: CDR1 SEHNR, CDR2 FQNEAQ (reference sequence). Looking up the rest from reference TRBV7-9 and TRBJ1-2 gives the full variable domain: DTGVSQNPRHKITKRGQNVTFRCDPISEHNRLYWYRQTLGQGPEFLTYFQNEAQLEKSRLLSDRFSAERPKGSFSTLEIQRTEQGDSAMYLCACSFGTGQSYGYTFGSGTRLTVV.